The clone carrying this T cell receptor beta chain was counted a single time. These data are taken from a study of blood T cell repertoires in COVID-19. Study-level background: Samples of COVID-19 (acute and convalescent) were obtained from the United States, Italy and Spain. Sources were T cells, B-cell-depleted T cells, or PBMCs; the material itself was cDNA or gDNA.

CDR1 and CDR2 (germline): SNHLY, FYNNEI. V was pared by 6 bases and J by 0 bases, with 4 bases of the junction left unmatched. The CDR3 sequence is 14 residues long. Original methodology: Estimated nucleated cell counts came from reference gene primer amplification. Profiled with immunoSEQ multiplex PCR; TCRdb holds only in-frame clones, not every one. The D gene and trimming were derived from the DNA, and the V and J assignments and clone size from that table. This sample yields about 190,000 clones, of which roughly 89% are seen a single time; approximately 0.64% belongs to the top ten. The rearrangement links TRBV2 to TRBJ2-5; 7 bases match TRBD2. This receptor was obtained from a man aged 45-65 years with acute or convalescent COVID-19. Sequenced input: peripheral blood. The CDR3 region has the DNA TGTGCCAGCAGCACTAGCGCGTACCAAGAGACCCAGTACTTC. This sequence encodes CASSTSAYQETQYF. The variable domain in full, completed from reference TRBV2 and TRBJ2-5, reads EPEVTQTPSHQVTQMGQEVILRCVPISNHLYFYWYRQILGQKVEFLVSFYNNEISEKSEIFDDQFSVERPDGSNFTLKIRSTKLEDSAMYFCASSTSAYQETQYFGPGTRLLVL.